Each of the 24 T cell receptor beta chains below was sequenced from the same sample in a study of brain metastases from non-small cell lung cancer. The data were produced by immunoSEQ multiplex PCR, yet TCRdb's version contains in-frame clones alone and is incomplete. The sample lists 700 to 950 clones, 94% occurring once. The sequenced sample was tumor-adjacent normal tissue. Receptors were obtained from a donor at least 40 years old with non-small cell lung cancer.

The rearrangement links TRBV4-3 to TRBJ1-4, with D perhaps TRBD1 (5 bases). Germline V gene sequence: CDR1 LGHNA, CDR2 YSLEER. Trimming took off 0 bases at V and 10 bases at J, with 18 bases between the two ends. CDR3 length: 16 amino acids. CDR3 DNA: TGCGCCAGCAGCCAAGATCACGGCCTTTCTAGGGGAAAACTGTTTTTT. It specifies CASSQDHGLSRGKLFF.

The chain combines TRBV6-2 or TRBV6-3 with TRBJ2-7, with 8 bases fitting TRBD2. The CDR3 spans 11 residues. The junction had 6 bases not matched to a gene; V was cut back by 6 bases and J by 11 bases. Germline CDR1 is MNHEY and CDR2 is SVGEGT. The CDR3 protein is CASSTGTSEYF. The CDR3 bases are TGTGCCAGCAGCACCGGGACTAGTGAGTACTTC.

This clone was seen only once. The genes are TRBV19 and TRBJ2-1, with no clear D. CDR3 size: 14 residues. The germline CDR1 and CDR2 sequences are LNHDA and SQIVND (reference sequence). Trimming shortened V by 8 bases and J by 2 bases, and 13 bases separated the two germline ends. The CDR3: CASSDPGPYNEQFF. CDR3 sequence (DNA): TGTGCCAGTTCCGACCCGGGTCCCTACAATGAGCAGTTCTTC.

The rearrangement joins TRBV15 to TRBJ2-7; possible D gene TRBD2, 5 bases. The V end was cut by 0 bases, the J end by 3 bases, with 9 bases between. In germline, CDR1 is LNHNV, CDR2 YYDKDF (reference sequence). This CDR3 has 14 residues. DNA of the CDR3: TGTGCCACCAGCAGAGAAGGCGCGGGCTACGAGCAGTACTTC. Its translation: CATSREGAGYEQYF.

The genes are TRBV18 and TRBJ1-2; D remains unclear. Germline assignment: CDR1 KGHSH and CDR2 LQKENI. CDR3 length: 15 residues. Trimming stripped 0 bases from V and 5 bases from J, with 13 bases between. DNA for the CDR3: TGTGCCAGCTCACCACCGGAGGGCCCTAGGTATGGCTACACCTTC. Translating it yields CASSPPEGPRYGYTF.

Only one count was recorded for this clone. The V call is TRBV19, the J call TRBJ1-1; weak D call: TRBD1 (6 bases). The V and J ends lost 4 bases and 4 bases respectively, with 16 bases between them. The CDR3 extends over 15 amino acids. Germline loops: CDR1 LNHDA, CDR2 SQIVND (reference sequence). The CDR3, as DNA: TGTGCCAGTAGTAGCCCGAGGGGGGAGGGCACTGAAGCTTTCTTT. Protein product: CASSSPRGEGTEAFF.

J is TRBJ1-2 and V is TRBV28; no firm D call. The CDR3 runs to 12 residues. CDR1 and CDR2 (germline): MDHEN, SYDVKM. Trimming removed 4 bases from V and 5 bases from J, with 8 bases in between. CDR3 DNA: TGTGCCAGCAGTTCGAGACGATATGGCTACACCTTC. This sequence encodes CASSSRRYGYTF.

This chain uses TRBV6-8 with TRBJ1-5; no firm D call. This CDR3 contains 15 residues. V was trimmed by 4 bases and J by 1 base, leaving 11 bases between them. Per germline, CDR1 MNHGY and CDR2 SAAAGT. This CDR3 is CASSLTTASNQPQHF. In DNA, the CDR3 is TGTGCCAGCAGTTTGACGACCGCGAGCAATCAGCCCCAGCATTTT.

V gene TRBV19 combines with J gene TRBJ2-5; no clear D. Trimming stripped 1 base from V and 4 bases from J, with 10 bases between. The CDR3 totals 14 residues. Germline loops: CDR1 LNHDA, CDR2 SQIVND (reference sequence). The CDR3 region is CASSIAAPGETQYF. As DNA, the CDR3 is TGTGCCAGTAGTATAGCAGCCCCGGGAGAGACCCAGTACTTC.

The chain carries TRBV4-3 and TRBJ1-4, with D possibly TRBD1 on 5 matching bases. This CDR3 spans 15 amino acids. CDR1 is LGHNA, CDR2 YSLEER, per germline. The V end lost 1 base, the J end lost 0 bases, and 6 bases lay between the germline ends. The CDR3 DNA is TGCGCCAGCAGCCAAGCGGGGGCAACTAATGAAAAACTGTTTTTT. Its translation: CASSQAGATNEKLFF.

The J gene is TRBJ2-1, the V gene TRBV3-1 (or the pseudogene TRBV3-2), with TRBD2 matching 7 bases. CDR1 and CDR2 (germline): LGHDT, YNNKEL (reference sequence). This CDR3 region has 16 residues. Trimming cost V 0 bases and J 7 bases; bases outside gene matches: 9. The CDR3 DNA is TGTGCCAGCAGCCAAGATGTGGGGACTATCACAAATGAGCAGTTCTTC. Translation gives CASSQDVGTITNEQFF.

V and J are TRBV19 and TRBJ2-7, with 12 positions matching TRBD1. CDR1 is LNHDA and CDR2 is SQIVND in the germline V gene (reference sequence). Unmatched junction bases numbered 9, after V lost 5 bases and J lost 7 bases. This CDR3 comprises 15 residues. CDR3 in amino acids: CASSRTGQGAKEQYF. As DNA, the CDR3 is TGTGCCAGTAGTCGTACGGGACAGGGGGCTAAGGAGCAGTACTTC. Complete variable domain (other parts from reference TRBV19 and TRBJ2-7): DGGITQSPKYLFRKEGQNVTLSCEQNLNHDAMYWYRQDPGQGLRLIYYSQIVNDFQKGDIAEGYSVSREKKESFPLTVTSAQKNPTAFYLCASSRTGQGAKEQYFGPGTRLTVT.

V usage is TRBV12-3 or TRBV12-4 and J usage is TRBJ1-2; D may be TRBD1 (5 bases). The CDR3 consists of 13 residues. Trimming stripped 5 bases from V and 13 bases from J, with 20 bases between. The CDR3 is CASSLGTQQATTF. The CDR3 DNA follows: TGTGCCAGCAGTCTGGGGACCCAGCAAGCTACCACCTTC.

The chain couples TRBV5-1 to TRBJ2-5; the match to TRBD2 covers 7 bases. CDR3 length: 14 residues. V gave up 4 bases and J gave up 1 base; unmatched junction bases: 4. Germline V lookup: CDR1 SGHRS, CDR2 YFSETQ. CDR3 in DNA: TGCGCCAGCAGCCCCGCTAGCGGCCAAGAGACCCAGTACTTC. It codes for CASSPASGQETQYF.

J is TRBJ2-3 and V is TRBV29-1; D not certain. Germline assignment: CDR1 SQVTM and CDR2 ANQGSEA. The CDR3 spans 12 residues. V shed 4 bases and J shed 1 base, with 6 bases lying between them. Here the CDR3 DNA reads TGCAGCGTTGGTGGCGGCACAGATACGCAGTATTTT. Encoded protein: CSVGGGTDTQYF.

The chain joins TRBV6-2 or TRBV6-3 to TRBJ2-3, with 7 bases aligning to TRBD2. V lost 4 bases, J lost 1 base, and 8 bases stayed unmatched. The CDR3 totals 16 residues. Germline values: CDR1 MNHEY, CDR2 SVGEGT. The CDR3 nucleotides read TGTGCCAGCAGTTCCCACCTCGCGGGGGGCACAGATACGCAGTATTTT. It codes for CASSSHLAGGTDTQYF.

V and J are TRBV7-3 and TRBJ2-3; D gene unclear. Germline assignment: CDR1 SGHTA and CDR2 FQGTGA. This CDR3 spans 13 amino acids. V dropped 0 bases and J dropped 7 bases, with 8 bases sitting between them. This chain's CDR3 is CASSLTTENTQYF. The DNA of the CDR3 is TGTGCCAGCAGCTTAACGACTGAGAATACGCAGTATTTT.

The rearrangement uses TRBV7-3 and TRBJ1-1; D ambiguous. CDR3 size: 15 residues. Trimming took 1 base from V and 2 from J, leaving 11 bases between them. Germline V gene data show CDR1 as SGHTA and CDR2 as FQGTGA. The CDR3: CASSLNSGINTEAFF. For the CDR3, the DNA is TGTGCCAGCAGCTTAAACTCGGGAATAAACACTGAAGCTTTCTTT.

The genes are TRBV9 and TRBJ2-2, with 8 positions matching TRBD2. The CDR3 totals 16 residues. CDR1 is SGDLS, CDR2 YYNGEE, per germline. The trim removed 4 bases at V and 3 bases at J, leaving 8 bases unmatched. CDR3 loop: CASSPSRGGHTGELFF. Here the CDR3 DNA reads TGTGCCAGCAGCCCATCCCGGGGGGGCCACACCGGGGAGCTGTTTTTT.

This clone was found a few times. The V gene is TRBV2, the J gene TRBJ2-5; D is unclear. V was cut by 7 bases and J by 5 bases, with 8 bases left in between. The CDR3 is 11 amino acids. Germline lookup yields CDR1 SNHLY and CDR2 FYNNEI. The CDR3 here is CASNSRETQYF. The CDR3 DNA sequence: TGTGCCAGCAACTCGCGGGAGACCCAGTACTTC.

The rearrangement uses TRBV7-2 and TRBJ2-5; D remains ambiguous. Germline V gene data show CDR1 as SGHTA and CDR2 as FQGNSA. Trimming removed 1 base at V and 1 base at J, with 10 bases between. The CDR3 length is 15 residues. The CDR3 is CASSLGGSPQETQYF. CDR3 nucleotide sequence: TGTGCCAGCAGCTTAGGAGGCAGCCCCCAAGAGACCCAGTACTTC.

The chain uses TRBV6-1 and TRBJ2-5; no firm D call. This CDR3 has 16 amino acids. The V end was cut by 1 base, the J end by 5 bases, with 17 bases between. Germline V lookup: CDR1 MNHNS, CDR2 SASEGT. In DNA, the CDR3 is TGTGCCAGCAGTGAAGATGGCTTGCATCCTCGGGAGACCCAGTACTTC. Its protein product is CASSEDGLHPRETQYF.

The chain recombines TRBV11-2 with TRBJ1-2; maybe TRBD1 (6 bases). Per germline, CDR1 SGHAT and CDR2 FQNNGV. Trimming pared 0 bases from V and 0 bases from J, leaving 20 bases between. The CDR3 totals 19 residues. CDR3 loop: CASSLDLVQGRPTNYGYTF. The DNA for the CDR3 is TGTGCCAGCAGCTTAGATCTTGTACAGGGACGCCCAACTAACTATGGCTACACCTTC. Complete variable domain (other parts from reference TRBV11-2 and TRBJ1-2): EAGVAQSPRYKIIEKRQSVAFWCNPISGHATLYWYQQILGQGPKLLIQFQNNGVVDDSQLPKDRFSAERLKGVDSTLKIQPAKLEDSAVYLCASSLDLVQGRPTNYGYTFGSGTRLTVV.

The chain is built from TRBV7-2 and TRBJ2-1; TRBD2 agrees at 14 bases. Looked up from germline, CDR1 is SGHTA and CDR2 is FQGNSA. The CDR3 has 16 residues. Trimming cost V 5 bases and J 6 bases; bases outside gene matches: 6. DNA of the CDR3: TGTGCCAGCAGCCCCGGACTAGCGGGGGGCAGCAATGAGCAGTTCTTC. This translates into CASSPGLAGGSNEQFF. The full variable domain, in which reference TRBV7-2 and TRBJ2-1 provide the parts outside the CDR3, is GAGVSQSPSNKVTEKGKDVELRCDPISGHTALYWYRQSLGQGLEFLIYFQGNSAPDKSGLPSDRFSAERTGGSVSTLTIQRTQQEDSAVYLCASSPGLAGGSNEQFFGPGTRLTVL.